The T cell receptor (beta chain) described here comes from a study of regulatory T cells in long-lasting Graves disease (dated by TCRdb to 2020 to 2022). Some background on the complete study: Patients with newly diagnosed Graves' disease had been on antithyroid drugs for under 3 months. A total of roughly 35 samples underwent TCR sequencing: about 13 from persistent and around 20 from newly diagnosed Graves' disease patients. The study was conducted in China and was registered as a clinical trial. Peripheral blood TCR sequencing and RNA sequencing compared persistent Graves' disease patients with newly diagnosed Graves' disease patients.

Library preparation employed multiplex PCR. TCRdb lists the instrument as Illumina HiSeq 4000. TCR beta libraries were built with iRepertoire HTBI primers and Arm-PCR amplification of CDR3 regions. PCR products were gel purified before sequencing. The authors' analysis ran thus. Gene usage analysis of CDR3 amino acid clonotypes used the 55 to 65 TRBV and fewer than 15 TRBJ segments found across samples. Filtered high-quality paired reads were merged into contigs using COPE and FqMerger. BLAST was used to align contigs to IMGT TRBV, TRBD and TRBJ reference genes, with CDR3 defined following IMGT. Highly expanded clones were defined as clonotypes with a frequency above 0.1%. Shannon entropy served as the measure of repertoire diversity, while the Gini coefficient captured V-J evenness. A clonotype found in more than one individual was treated as public. TCRdb reprocessing: public reads trimmed at Q25 with fastp, clones called with MiXCR, in-frame beta chains kept. Every entry covers one CDR3 protein and lists the most common genes and DNA from its rows. These V and J calls are TCRdb output, not the study's own analysis. The sample table contains 440,000 or so distinct CDR3 sequences; only one count was recorded for roughly 15% of them. The top ten clonotypes cover roughly 10% of the sample.

Ten or more counts support this clonotype. The antigen it binds to is not known. No much larger clone exists at a distance of one base, and base qualities are not known. What the research found in general, with its limitations: Sequencing and analysis were limited to the TCR beta chain. The authors noted that the small sample size was a limitation that may lower accuracy. Compared with newly diagnosed patients, patients with persistent Graves' disease had lower TCR Shannon entropy and fewer highly expanded clones, which suggests clonal expansion. Patients with persistent disease shared more public clonotypes (approximately 2,500) than newly diagnosed patients did (966). Peripheral blood alone was examined, since thyroid tissue, which constituted the primary lesion, could not be accessed.

The sample's time point label, decoded: newly diagnosed GD, antithyroid drugs for less than 3 months. For both TCR sequencing and RNA sequencing, RNA was extracted from PBMCs in TRIzol. The diagnosis of Graves' disease followed American Thyroid Association guidelines. Recruitment of patients was carried out at an endocrinology department in Xi'an, China. Each patient gave 8.5 to 9.5 milliliters of peripheral blood, collected in an EDTA anticoagulant tube. PBMCs were isolated by Ficoll Paque Plus density gradient separation without further T cell sorting. An Agilent 2100 Bioanalyzer and agarose gel were used to check RNA quality, and a NanoDrop 2000 was used to measure RNA concentration. This sample also appeared in a second study, on T cells in Graves' hyperthyroidism and ophthalmopathy. The second study also describes: A patient counted as having stable Graves' hyperthyroidism if no progression to ophthalmopathy occurred over 18 months of follow-up. Hyperthyroidism patients were aged 18 to 65 years and newly diagnosed, with disease duration of less than 2 months. Any patient with an uncontrolled infection, another autoimmune disease, pregnancy or lactation was excluded. Clinical symptoms, serum thyroxine and TRAb, thyroid ultrasound, and orbital computed tomography formed the basis for the diagnoses. For the first round of RT-PCR on the TCR CDR3, the HTBI primer set was used together with the Qiagen OneStep RT-PCR kit. Blood samples also contained most of the expanded thyroid clonotypes (frequency above 0.001), which suggests that blood repertoires may reflect thyroid immune responses. A 13 V-J signature model separated ophthalmopathy from stable hyperthyroidism, with approximately 87% sensitivity and 81.08% specificity in cross-validation and 80%/75% in testing. In validation, the model predicted progression to ophthalmopathy a median of roughly 6.2 months before onset, with around 70% sensitivity and roughly 73% specificity. A discovery cohort of roughly 96 patients, about 43 with Graves' ophthalmopathy and fewer than 65 with stable Graves' hyperthyroidism, was used to find distinguishing TCR V-J signatures. Prospective prediction of ophthalmopathy was tested in an independent validation cohort of under 20 hyperthyroidism patients and 15 to 17 patients who later progressed to ophthalmopathy. The approximately 98 discovery patients were randomly divided into training and test sets at a 7:3 ratio. Thyroid tissue and blood T-cell repertoires from roughly 6 Graves' hyperthyroidism patients were also compared in the study. Following sampling, methimazole starting at 30 mg daily was given to hyperthyroidism patients, and high-dose intravenous methylprednisolone was given to ophthalmopathy patients. A second multiplex PCR round built the libraries, followed by size selection and purification. Paired-end sequencing of the libraries was performed with 100 bp reads on an Illumina HiSeq2000. SOAPnuke was used to process the raw data, removing reads that contained adapters or uncalled bases, had a mean Phred below 15, or lacked an exact match to the constant primer or identifier. COPE v1.2.5 was used to merge high-quality paired reads, and clonotypes were defined as unique nucleotide sequences. Clonotypes were aligned to IMGT TRBV, TRBD and TRBJ reference segments using MiTCR v1.1. Analysis was restricted to V-J combinations with a frequency above 0.0001, which covered roughly 99% of repertoires. The TCS score was defined as the ratio of F50 (clonal expansion) to E x V (chaos), calculated using BLOSUM62-based TCRdist between CDR3 peptides within each V-J. Welch's t-statistics and random forest reduced just over 500 V-J features to 10 to 15, which were used in a naive Bayes classifier (R e1071). Sample size was not statistically predetermined, and blinding of investigators to group allocation was not performed. The paper describes TCR Vbeta CDR3 sequencing of around 130 peripheral blood samples, made up of approximately 40 ophthalmopathy patients, over 70 hyperthyroidism patients and some 17 progressor patients.

The sequencing here drew on peripheral blood mononuclear cells (PBMCs), taken at new diagnosis, from a patient treated with antithyroid drugs. The receptor's source is a woman aged 25 to 39 with Graves disease. Donor details come from another sample of the same person, matched by shared clones.

The DNA sequence is as follows: TGTGCCAGCTCAGGGACCCTAGCGGGACTTACCTCTGGCTATGAGCAGTTCTTC. This codes for CASSGTLAGLTSGYEQFF. This receptor chain uses TRBV5-5 and TRBJ2-1; 9 junctional bases match TRBD2. V is pruned by 7 bases and J by 8 bases, leaving 22 bases of the junction without a gene match. Via the germline V gene (reference sequence), CDR1 is SGHKS and CDR2 YYEKEE. Inclusive of the bounding cysteine and phenylalanine, the CDR3 is 18 residues long. Here the CDR3 DNA is all that survives: 54 bases in frame from base 1.